This T cell receptor (beta chain) appears in the sequencing data of a study of T cells after somatic rescue of genetic block. There are 16 residues in the CDR3. Trimming removed 5 bases from V and 3 bases from J; junction bases left unmatched: 10. The germline V gene encodes CDR1 SEHNR and CDR2 FQNEAQ (reference sequence). Repertoires were generated with immunoSEQ multiplex PCR, while TCRdb's copy carries only in-frame clones and drops some. Found here are approximately 14,000 clones, roughly two thirds of them singletons; the top ten hold 25% to 30%. The specimen sequenced was peripheral blood mononuclear cells (PBMCs). This chain links TRBV7-9 with TRBJ1-2; 9 nucleotides agree with TRBD1. This receptor was identified in a man younger than 35. Here the CDR3 reads CASSPSRDREDYGYTF. For the CDR3, the DNA is TGTGCCAGCAGCCCCTCTCGGGACAGGGAAGACTATGGCTACACCTTC.